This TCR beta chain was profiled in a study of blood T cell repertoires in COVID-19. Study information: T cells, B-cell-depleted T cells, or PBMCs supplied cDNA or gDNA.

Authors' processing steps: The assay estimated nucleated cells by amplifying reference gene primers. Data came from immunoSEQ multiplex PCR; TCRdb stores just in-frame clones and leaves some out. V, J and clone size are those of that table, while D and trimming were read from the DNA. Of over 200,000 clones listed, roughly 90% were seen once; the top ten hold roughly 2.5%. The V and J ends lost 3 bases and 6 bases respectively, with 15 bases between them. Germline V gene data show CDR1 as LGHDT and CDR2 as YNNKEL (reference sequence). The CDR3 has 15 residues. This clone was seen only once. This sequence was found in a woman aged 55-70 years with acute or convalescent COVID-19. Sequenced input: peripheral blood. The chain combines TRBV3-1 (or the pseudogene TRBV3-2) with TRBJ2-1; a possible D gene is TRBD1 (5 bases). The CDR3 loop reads CASSQMAARGNEQFF. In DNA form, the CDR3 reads TGTGCCAGCAGCCAGATGGCCGCTAGGGGCAATGAGCAGTTCTTC.